A single sample is the source of the 27 T cell receptor beta chains below, sequenced in a study of cytomegalovirus exposure and HLA in healthy donors. TCRdb's copy holds only in-frame clones and misses some; the assay was immunoSEQ multiplex PCR. Counted here are roughly 130,000 clones, roughly 90% occurring once; the ten biggest clones make up approximately 1.5%. Sequencing input: PBMCs. These receptor sequences come from a man aged 30 to 45 in good health and CMV-seronegative.

The rearrangement links TRBV7-3 to TRBJ2-7; 9 bases map to TRBD1. The CDR3 has 15 residues. Looked up from germline, CDR1 is SGHTA and CDR2 is FQGTGA. V was clipped by 5 bases and J by 7 bases; unmatched bases: 12. In DNA, the CDR3 is TGTGCCAGCAGCACACCACAGGGGGCCGAAGAGGAGCAGTACTTC. Its translation is CASSTPQGAEEEQYF.

This chain uses TRBV7-2 with TRBJ2-3; maybe TRBD2 (6 bases). Trimming pared 2 bases from V and 6 bases from J, leaving 18 bases between. Germline assignment: CDR1 SGHTA and CDR2 FQGNSA. CDR3 size: 16 residues. The CDR3 DNA reads as TGTGCCAGCAGCTTAAGGCCGGGGGTAGTAGGGGATACGCAGTATTTT. Translating gives CASSLRPGVVGDTQYF.

This chain uses TRBV5-1 with TRBJ1-4; D uncertain. Trimming left V 4 bases short and J 8 bases short, with 9 bases between. This CDR3 spans 12 amino acids. Germline-derived CDR1 and CDR2 are SGHRS and YFSETQ. Here the CDR3 reads CASSLPGEKLFF. The CDR3 DNA reads TGCGCCAGCAGCCTCCCGGGGGAAAAACTGTTTTTT.

V gene TRBV19 combines with J gene TRBJ2-7; maybe TRBD2 (6 bases). The ends were cut back, 7 bases at V and 4 bases at J, with 23 bases in the middle. Germline loops: CDR1 LNHDA, CDR2 SQIVND (reference sequence). This CDR3 spans 16 amino acids. CDR3 sequence: CASTPRFDKGGYEQYF. The CDR3 DNA reads as TGTGCCAGTACCCCTCGGTTCGACAAAGGAGGGTACGAGCAGTACTTC.

V and J are TRBV19 and TRBJ2-1; 7 nucleotides match TRBD1. Germline assignment: CDR1 LNHDA and CDR2 SQIVND (reference sequence). CDR3 length: 16 amino acids. The V segment lost 4 bases and the J segment 0 bases; nucleotides outside the gene matches: 6. The CDR3 region is CASSTTGLGSYNEQFF. In DNA form, the CDR3 reads TGTGCCAGTAGTACGACAGGGTTGGGCTCCTACAATGAGCAGTTCTTC.

This clone was counted once. The chain carries TRBV10-2 and TRBJ1-4; TRBD1 is a possible D gene (5 bases). The CDR3 sequence is 14 residues long. Trimming removed 3 bases from V and 4 bases from J, with 9 bases in between. CDR1 WSHSY and CDR2 SAAADI come from the germline V gene. The CDR3 reads CASSDGGVNEKLFF. The CDR3 coding sequence is TGCGCCAGCAGTGATGGAGGGGTTAATGAAAAACTGTTTTTT.

The V gene is TRBV6-5, the J gene TRBJ1-1; tentatively, D is TRBD1 (5 bases). The germline V gene has CDR1 MNHEY and CDR2 SVGAGI. The CDR3 is made up of 12 amino acids. The V gene lost 6 bases and the J gene lost 9 bases, with 14 bases spanning the gap. The DNA for the CDR3 is TGTGCCAGCAGACGGGGGGGGGAGAAAGCTTTCTTT. Translated, it gives CASRRGGEKAFF.

This clone was picked up one time. The genes are TRBV7-7 and TRBJ2-7; tentatively, D is TRBD1 (5 bases). The CDR3 is 15 amino acids. Germline CDR1 reads SSHAT; CDR2 reads FNYEAQ (reference sequence). Deletions cut 5 bases from V and 5 bases from J, with 19 bases between. This chain's CDR3 is CASSVTLAGRNEQYF. CDR3 DNA: TGTGCCAGCAGCGTCACCTTGGCAGGGCGAAACGAGCAGTACTTC.

The chain uses TRBV30 and TRBJ1-1; D may be TRBD1 (5 bases). There are 12 residues in the CDR3. Germline values: CDR1 GTSNPN, CDR2 SVGIG (reference sequence). Trimming stripped 3 bases from V and 4 bases from J, with 9 bases between. The DNA for the CDR3 is TGTGCCTGGAGAGGGGTAGGCACTGAAGCTTTCTTT. This codes for CAWRGVGTEAFF. The whole variable domain, remainder taken from reference TRBV30 and TRBJ1-1, is SQTIHQWPATLVQPVGSPLSLECTVEGTSNPNLYWYRQAAGRGLQLLFYSVGIGQISSEVPQNLSASRPQDRQFILSSKKLLLSDSGFYLCAWRGVGTEAFFGQGTRLTVV.

The CDR3 nucleotides are TGTGCCAGCAGCTTAGGGACTACTAGCACAGATACGCAGTATTTT. Protein sequence: CASSLGTTSTDTQYF. The rearrangement uses TRBV7-2 and TRBJ2-3, with a weak D call TRBD2 (6 bases). The CDR3 length is 15 residues. Germline V gives CDR1 SGHTA, CDR2 FQGNSA. Trimming cost V 1 base and J 0 bases, with 8 bases left between them.

The V and J genes are TRBV7-8 and TRBJ1-5, with TRBD1 identical over 8 bases. V lost 2 bases and J lost 6; bases outside the gene matches: 15. The length of the CDR3 is 18 residues. Germline CDR1 SGHVS, CDR2 FQNEAQ. CDR3 loop: CASSLRPSTGEDTQPQHF. CDR3 bases: TGTGCCAGCAGCTTAAGACCCTCGACAGGGGAAGATACTCAGCCCCAGCATTTT. The whole variable domain, filled in from reference TRBV7-8 and TRBJ1-5, reads GAGVSQSPRYKVAKRGQDVALRCDPISGHVSLFWYQQALGQGPEFLTYFQNEAQLDKSGLPSDRFFAERPEGSVSTLKIQRTQQEDSAVYLCASSLRPSTGEDTQPQHFGDGTRLSIL.

This clone was seen a single time. The chain is built from TRBV7-6 and TRBJ1-5, with 9 bases matching TRBD1. Germline V gene sequence: CDR1 SGHVS, CDR2 FNYEAQ. The CDR3 contains 17 residues. The V segment lost 5 bases and the J segment 5 bases; nucleotides outside the gene matches: 13. The CDR3 DNA reads TGTGCCAGCAGCGCCGGGACAGGGATTCAGGCGGATCAGCCCCAGCATTTT. This encodes CASSAGTGIQADQPQHF.

A few counts support this clone. The rearrangement uses TRBV30 and TRBJ1-6; no reliable D call. CDR3 length: 14 residues. Germline-derived CDR1 and CDR2 are GTSNPN and SVGIG (reference sequence). V shed 2 bases and J shed 5 bases, with 10 bases lying between them. This CDR3 reads CAWSRGANNSPLHF. The CDR3 DNA is TGTGCCTGGAGTAGAGGAGCCAATAATTCACCCCTCCACTTT.

This clone was seen only once. V gene TRBV5-1 combines with J gene TRBJ1-1, with D tentatively TRBD1 (5 bases). Germline-derived CDR1 and CDR2 are SGHRS and YFSETQ. The CDR3 has 13 amino acids. V was cut by 1 base and J by 3 bases, with 7 bases left in between. The CDR3 loop is CASSLLGDTEAFF. Here the CDR3 DNA reads TGCGCCAGCAGCTTGTTAGGGGACACTGAAGCTTTCTTT.

This chain connects TRBV30 to TRBJ2-3, with TRBD2 as a possible D gene (6 bases). Germline CDR1 and CDR2: GTSNPN and SVGIG (reference sequence). The CDR3 runs to 15 residues. V was pared by 1 base and J by 4 bases, with 15 bases between. The CDR3 nucleotides read TGTGCCTGGAGTGGAAATAGCGGCAACTCAGATACGCAGTATTTT. Translation gives CAWSGNSGNSDTQYF.

J is TRBJ2-6 and V is TRBV30, with 10 bases identical to TRBD1. Germline lookup yields CDR1 GTSNPN and CDR2 SVGIG (reference sequence). The junction had 13 bases not matched to a gene; V was cut back by 4 bases and J by 4 bases. This CDR3 has 18 residues. As DNA, the CDR3 is TGTGCCTGGAAGTTTTTCGGGACAGGGGCATCCGGGGCCAACGTCCTGACTTTC. Translating it yields CAWKFFGTGASGANVLTF.

The CDR3 bases are TGTGCCAGCTCCTTCACAGGGGGCCCAGATACGCAGTATTTT. This translates into CASSFTGGPDTQYF. The J gene is TRBJ2-3, the V gene TRBV7-2; 9 positions agree with TRBD1. The trim removed 8 bases at V and 4 bases at J, leaving 7 bases unmatched. This CDR3 spans 14 amino acids. Germline values: CDR1 SGHTA, CDR2 FQGNSA.

The chain links TRBV6-5 to TRBJ2-5; possible D gene TRBD2, 7 bases. The V end was cut by 6 bases, the J end by 5 bases, with 19 bases between. The CDR3 has 15 amino acids. Germline CDR1 MNHEY, CDR2 SVGAGI. For the CDR3, the DNA is TGTGCCAGCAGGGCCGGGGGGCTCCTGGGGGAGACCCAGTACTTC. This translates into CASRAGGLLGETQYF.

This chain joins TRBV27 and TRBJ1-1; 12 bases match TRBD1. Trimming removed 1 base from V and 5 bases from J; junction bases left unmatched: 5. The length of the CDR3 is 16 residues. Germline V gene lookup returns CDR1 MNHEY and CDR2 SMNVEV (reference sequence). The CDR3 loop reads CASSLFGTGGMTEAFF. CDR3 coding DNA: TGTGCCAGCAGTTTATTTGGGACAGGGGGCATGACTGAAGCTTTCTTT.

V is TRBV9 and J is TRBJ2-3, with D maybe TRBD2 (7 bases). Germline V gives CDR1 SGDLS, CDR2 YYNGEE. This CDR3 has 15 amino acids. Trimming took off 4 bases at V and 1 base at J, with 13 bases between the two ends. The CDR3 DNA reads TGTGCCAGCAGCTCCCAAGGGGGGGGCACAGATACGCAGTATTTT. This sequence encodes CASSSQGGGTDTQYF.

This clone was counted a single time. The chain links TRBV5-1 to TRBJ2-1; TRBD2 matches at 10 bases. CDR3 length equals 15 residues. Trimming removed 1 base from V and 9 bases from J; junction bases left unmatched: 7. Germline CDR1 SGHRS, CDR2 YFSETQ. CDR3 amino acids: CASSLKGLARTEQFF. For the CDR3, the DNA is TGCGCCAGCAGCTTGAAGGGACTAGCGAGGACTGAGCAGTTCTTC.

This clone was observed once. The chain has TRBV6-1 and TRBJ1-1; D is ambiguous. This CDR3 has 14 amino acids. Per germline, CDR1 MNHNS and CDR2 SASEGT. V gave up 11 bases and J gave up 0 bases, with 16 bases separating them. Here the CDR3 reads CAAAPSWLNTEAFF. The CDR3 coding sequence is TGTGCCGCCGCACCCTCATGGCTGAACACTGAAGCTTTCTTT.

The V and J genes are TRBV2 and TRBJ2-7; D gene ambiguous. With 4 bases removed from V and 3 bases from J, the gap between germline ends came to 10 bases. Germline CDR1 is SNHLY and CDR2 is FYNNEI. The CDR3 extends over 13 amino acids. The CDR3 coding sequence is TGTGCCAGCAGTGTTGGCAGATTCTACGAGCAGTACTTC. Protein product: CASSVGRFYEQYF.

This clone turned up a few times. The genes are TRBV2 and TRBJ2-3, with a tentative D call TRBD2 (5 bases). The CDR3 contains 12 residues. The V end lost 7 bases, the J end lost 7 bases, and 12 bases lay between the germline ends. Germline lookup yields CDR1 SNHLY and CDR2 FYNNEI. For the CDR3, the DNA is TGTGCCAGCAAAGCGGCCCCCAATACGCAGTATTTT. This gives the protein CASKAAPNTQYF.

The chain links TRBV6-5 to TRBJ1-6; maybe TRBD1 (5 bases). Per germline, CDR1 MNHEY and CDR2 SVGAGI. V lost 0 bases and J 2 bases, leaving 8 bases between the germline ends. The CDR3 loop spans 16 amino acids. CDR3 residues: CASSYSRDAYNSPLHF. CDR3 coding DNA: TGTGCCAGCAGTTACTCGCGGGACGCCTATAATTCACCCCTCCACTTT.

V gene TRBV9 combines with J gene TRBJ1-2, with 7 bases aligning to TRBD1. The V and J ends lost 4 bases and 6 bases, in that order; junction bases with no gene match: 9. The CDR3 has 14 residues. CDR1 is SGDLS and CDR2 is YYNGEE in the germline V gene. The DNA for the CDR3 is TGTGCCAGCAGCCCCCCACAGGGGCGAAATGGCTACACCTTC. Its protein is CASSPPQGRNGYTF. The variable domain in full, completed from reference TRBV9 and TRBJ1-2, reads DSGVTQTPKHLITATGQRVTLRCSPRSGDLSVYWYQQSLDQGLQFLIQYYNGEERAKGNILERFSAQQFPDLHSELNLSSLELGDSALYFCASSPPQGRNGYTFGSGTRLTVV.

This clone was recorded a few times. The rearrangement joins TRBV6-1 to TRBJ1-5; D remains ambiguous. The CDR3 is 14 amino acids. V was pared by 2 bases and J by 4 bases, with 9 bases between. Per the germline V gene, CDR1 is MNHNS and CDR2 is SASEGT. CDR3 nucleotide sequence: TGTGCCAGCAGTGAAAAACTCAAAAATCAGCCCCAGCATTTT. Its translation is CASSEKLKNQPQHF.